What follows are 4 T cell receptor beta chains derived from one specimen sequenced in a study of T cells after yellow fever vaccination. TCRdb analysed the 5' RACE reads with MiXCR anew, one entry per CDR3 protein. The table lists about 320,000 distinct CDR3 sequences, around 4.5% of them singletons. This specimen consisted of PBMCs, obtained 15 days after the yellow fever booster vaccination. Receptors originate from a man younger than 30 who received the YFV17D yellow fever vaccine.

This clonotype was seen ten or more times. The chain couples TRBV4-2 to TRBJ1-2; D is unresolved. Germline CDR1 reads LGHNA; CDR2 reads YNFKEQ. V lost 1 base and J lost 3, with 6 bases in between. The CDR3 consists of 13 residues. The CDR3 DNA reads TGTGCCAGCAGCCAAGGGGAGGACTATGGCTACACCTTC. Encoded protein: CASSQGEDYGYTF.

The table lists this clonotype with a few counts. The chain carries TRBV6-2 or TRBV6-3 and TRBJ2-1, with 8 bases aligning to TRBD2. This CDR3 is built from 15 residues. V gave up 6 bases and J gave up 8 bases; unmatched junction bases: 12. Germline CDR1 and CDR2: MNHEY and SVGEGT. CDR3: CASSHGSGGRDEQFF. CDR3 in DNA: TGTGCCAGCAGCCACGGGTCGGGGGGGCGAGATGAGCAGTTCTTC.

This clonotype was detected a few times. The chain couples TRBV30 to TRBJ2-2, with D unresolved. Germline CDR1 reads GTSNPN; CDR2 reads SVGIG (reference sequence). Trimming left V 2 bases short and J 1 base short, with 14 bases between. The CDR3 has 16 residues. CDR3 region: CAWSPPGPGNTGELFF. The CDR3 DNA sequence: TGTGCCTGGAGTCCCCCGGGCCCTGGGAACACCGGGGAGCTGTTTTTT.

The table lists this clonotype with many counts. The chain has TRBV7-8 and TRBJ1-1; TRBD1 aligns across 7 bases. Germline V CDR1 and CDR2: SGHVS, FQNEAQ. The CDR3 has 16 amino acids. Germline trimming cut 6 bases from V and 1 base from J; bases unmatched to any gene: 11. The CDR3 DNA reads as TGTGCCAGCAGGCGCCAGACAGGGTTGCAGAACACTGAAGCTTTCTTT. Protein product: CASRRQTGLQNTEAFF.